This T cell receptor (beta chain) derives from a study of blood T cell repertoires in COVID-19. Overall study: Samples came from the United States, Italy and Spain, spanning acute and convalescent COVID-19. The cDNA or gDNA used as material had been derived from T cells, B-cell-depleted T cells, or PBMCs.

Per the study methods: Quantification of nucleated cells was approximated via reference gene primer amplification. This table comes from immunoSEQ multiplex PCR, and its TCRdb copy is limited to in-frame clones, with some not included. V, J and clone size are taken as reported in that table, and D and trimming were inferred from the DNA itself. Among 200,000 to 300,000 clones listed, 86% were seen once. The receptor was derived from a woman aged 25 to 45 who had recovered from COVID-19. The sample consisted of peripheral blood.

The chain's CDR3 is CSVESGGRRGAFF. CDR3 nucleotides: TGCAGCGTTGAATCTGGGGGTCGGAGGGGAGCTTTCTTT. The gene calls are TRBV29-1 and TRBJ1-1; D may be TRBD1 (5 bases). In germline, CDR1 is SQVTM, CDR2 ANQGSEA. The V gene lost 2 bases and the J gene lost 10 bases, with 17 bases spanning the gap. The CDR3 extends over 13 amino acids.